The next 19 T cell receptor beta chains were all read from a single sample in a study of response to subunit inactivated influenza vaccine. MiXCR, run by TCRdb on the RT-PCR reads, gives a single entry per CDR3 protein. Among about 520,000 distinct CDR3 sequences listed, approximately 6.9% were seen once. The specimen comprised PBMCs from blood, sampled around 25 months after vaccination. The receptors come from a man in his fifties or sixties who received an inactivated influenza vaccine.

This clonotype was seen ten or more times. The rearrangement links TRBV20-1 to TRBJ2-7, with 13 bases aligning to TRBD2. The V gene end was trimmed by 6 bases and the J gene end by 12 bases; junction bases not matched to a gene: 8. The CDR3 consists of 12 residues. The germline gives CDR1 DFQATT, CDR2 SNEGSKA (reference sequence). The CDR3 protein is CSATGTSGNGYF. CDR3 nucleotide sequence: TGCAGTGCAACAGGGACTAGCGGGAATGGGTACTTC.

This clonotype was found a few times. This chain links TRBV5-1 with TRBJ2-1, with a weak D call TRBD1 (6 bases). This CDR3 is built from 10 residues. The V and J ends lost 8 bases and 8 bases respectively, with 8 bases between them. In germline, CDR1 is SGHRS, CDR2 YFSETQ. CDR3 amino acids: CASRGYEQFF. DNA for the CDR3: TGCGCCAGTAGGGGGTATGAGCAGTTCTTC. Drawing the rest from reference TRBV5-1 and TRBJ2-1, the complete variable domain is KAGVTQTPRYLIKTRGQQVTLSCSPISGHRSVSWYQQTPGQGLQFLFEYFSETQRNKGNFPGRFSGRQFSNSRSEMNVSTLELGDSALYLCASRGYEQFFGPGTRLTVL.

This clonotype was seen more than once but under ten times. The rearrangement uses TRBV3-1 and TRBJ1-5, with D tentatively TRBD1 (5 bases). Germline V gene lookup returns CDR1 LGHDT and CDR2 YNNKEL (reference sequence). The ends were cut back, 0 bases at V and 6 bases at J, with 12 bases in the middle. The CDR3 covers 15 residues. CDR3 in amino acids: CASSQDNSGSQPQHF. CDR3 in DNA: TGTGCCAGCAGCCAAGATAACTCAGGGAGTCAGCCCCAGCATTTT.

The sample holds many counts of this clonotype. The CDR3 DNA follows: TGTGCCAGCAGCCCTAGGTGGCAGGGCTCCTACGAGCAGTACTTC. The encoded protein is CASSPRWQGSYEQYF. The genes are TRBV7-9 and TRBJ2-7; possibly TRBD1 for D (5 bases). This CDR3 has 15 amino acids. V was trimmed by 5 bases and J by 0 bases, leaving 14 bases between them. Per the germline V gene, CDR1 is SEHNR and CDR2 is FQNEAQ (reference sequence).

J is TRBJ1-5 and V is TRBV6-1; the D gene is possibly TRBD1 (5 bases). Germline V CDR1 and CDR2: MNHNS, SASEGT. The length of the CDR3 is 15 residues. Trimming cost V 5 bases and J 5 bases, with 16 bases left between them. The CDR3 spells CASSPGGIGDQPQHF. The CDR3 bases are TGTGCCAGCAGTCCTGGGGGTATAGGAGATCAGCCCCAGCATTTT.

In its sample, this clonotype was seen a few times. The rearrangement joins TRBV4-1 to TRBJ2-3, with 9 bases fitting TRBD2. V lost 7 bases, J lost 4 bases, and 15 bases stayed unmatched. CDR3 length equals 17 residues. Per the germline V gene, CDR1 is MGHRA and CDR2 is YSYEKL. The CDR3 is CASNPSYGGGDSDTQYF. CDR3 in DNA: TGCGCCAGCAACCCAAGTTATGGCGGGGGGGACTCAGATACGCAGTATTTT.

This clonotype was counted a few times. V is TRBV9 and J is TRBJ2-2; D not certain. There are 16 residues in the CDR3. Deletions cut 0 bases from V and 0 bases from J, with 9 bases between. Germline V gene lookup returns CDR1 SGDLS and CDR2 YYNGEE. This CDR3 is CASSVGSTPNTGELFF. The CDR3 DNA sequence: TGTGCCAGCAGCGTAGGCAGTACACCGAACACCGGGGAGCTGTTTTTT.

V usage is TRBV6-4 and J usage is TRBJ2-1, with TRBD2 matching over 10 bases. The CDR3 has 16 amino acids. J lost 10 bases, V lost 1 base, and 10 bases had no gene match. The germline V gene has CDR1 MRHNA and CDR2 SNTAGT. The CDR3 DNA follows: TGTGCCAGCAGTGACTTTACAGCGGGGGGGATAAGGGAGCAGTTCTTC. Residues: CASSDFTAGGIREQFF.

This clonotype has just a few counts. CDR3 protein: CSARLRGKYEQYF. The CDR3 bases are TGCAGTGCTAGGCTCAGGGGTAAATACGAGCAGTACTTC. The rearrangement links TRBV20-1 to TRBJ2-7; the D gene is possibly TRBD1 (6 bases). The CDR3 has 13 amino acids. Trimming pared 3 bases from V and 4 bases from J, leaving 13 bases between. The germline CDR1 and CDR2 sequences are DFQATT and SNEGSKA (reference sequence).

CDR3 protein: CAISFGHSGFNEQYF. CDR3 in DNA: TGTGCCATCAGCTTCGGACACAGTGGTTTCAACGAGCAGTACTTC. The chain has TRBV12-3 or TRBV12-4 and TRBJ2-7, with D possibly being TRBD1 (5 bases). V was pared by 10 bases and J by 5 bases, with 24 bases between. The length of the CDR3 is 15 residues.

V usage is TRBV19 and J usage is TRBJ2-4; D uncertain. Per the germline V gene, CDR1 is LNHDA and CDR2 is SQIVND (reference sequence). This CDR3 has 16 residues. The ends were cut back, 6 bases at V and 0 bases at J, with 15 bases in the middle. The CDR3 protein is CASRDNRFLAKNIQYF. The CDR3 nucleotides are TGTGCCAGTAGAGACAACAGATTCCTAGCCAAAAACATTCAGTACTTC.

V usage is TRBV6-5 and J usage is TRBJ1-5, with 7 bases lining up with TRBD1. The V segment lost 4 bases and the J segment 4 bases; nucleotides outside the gene matches: 1. This CDR3 has 13 amino acids. Germline loops: CDR1 MNHEY, CDR2 SVGAGI. Here the CDR3 reads CASSWGQNQPQHF. The CDR3 DNA reads as TGTGCCAGCAGTTGGGGACAGAATCAGCCCCAGCATTTT.

The chain recombines TRBV21-1 with TRBJ2-7; the table's TRBD1 call for D was not verified on the DNA. TRBV21-1 is reported as a pseudogene. The CDR3 extends over 14 amino acids. DNA for the CDR3: TGTGCCAGCAGCAAAGAGGGGCAGGGCTACGAGCAGTACTTC. This encodes CASSKEGQGYEQYF.

This chain uses TRBV19 with TRBJ2-5; TRBD1 is a possible D gene (6 bases). The V end was cut by 6 bases, the J end by 7 bases, with 12 bases between. The CDR3 contains 12 residues. The germline CDR1 and CDR2 sequences are LNHDA and SQIVND (reference sequence). This chain's CDR3 is CASSQGSGTQYF. The CDR3 coding sequence is TGTGCCAGTAGCCAGGGGTCCGGGACCCAGTACTTC.

This clonotype was found a few times. J is TRBJ2-1 and V is TRBV12-3 or TRBV12-4; no clear D. V shed 3 bases and J shed 0 bases, with 9 bases lying between them. The CDR3 spans 15 residues. The CDR3 region is CASSFDTPSYNEQFF. The CDR3 region has the DNA TGTGCCAGCAGTTTCGACACCCCCTCCTACAATGAGCAGTTCTTC.

There are many counts of this clonotype. The chain couples TRBV12-3 or TRBV12-4 to TRBJ1-1; perhaps TRBD1 as D (6 bases). V was cut by 5 bases and J by 7 bases, with 14 bases left in between. The CDR3 has 13 residues. The DNA for the CDR3 is TGTGCCAGCAGTCTTACAGGGAGAGGTGAAGCTTTCTTT. Its protein is CASSLTGRGEAFF.

The CDR3: CASSDRAQNQPQHF. The CDR3 DNA follows: TGTGCCAGCAGTGACCGGGCCCAAAATCAGCCCCAGCATTTT. This sequence joins TRBV2 and TRBJ1-5, with D hard to call. The CDR3 loop spans 14 amino acids. Trimming stripped 3 bases from V and 4 bases from J, with 10 bases between. Germline assignment: CDR1 SNHLY and CDR2 FYNNEI.

The sample holds many counts of this clonotype. V and J are TRBV20-1 and TRBJ2-3, with a tentative D call TRBD2 (7 bases). Deletions cut 5 bases from V and 3 bases from J, with 21 bases between. The CDR3 loop spans 16 amino acids. The germline gives CDR1 DFQATT, CDR2 SNEGSKA (reference sequence). As DNA, the CDR3 is TGCAGTGCTCCCGCGGGGGCGGGAGTGAGTACAGATACGCAGTATTTT. Translation gives CSAPAGAGVSTDTQYF.

The chain links TRBV15 to TRBJ2-1; 9 nucleotides agree with TRBD1. The CDR3 loop spans 15 amino acids. From germline, CDR1 is LNHNV and CDR2 YYDKDF (reference sequence). Losses at the gene ends were 0 bases for V and 10 bases for J; bases not matched to a gene: 7. CDR3 sequence reads: CATSRDTDRGGEQFF. As DNA, the CDR3 is TGTGCCACCAGCAGAGATACGGACAGGGGAGGCGAGCAGTTCTTC. Drawing the rest from reference TRBV15 and TRBJ2-1, the complete variable domain is DAMVIQNPRYQVTQFGKPVTLSCSQTLNHNVMYWYQQKSSQAPKLLFHYYDKDFNNEADTPDNFQSRRPNTSFCFLDIRSPGLGDTAMYLCATSRDTDRGGEQFFGPGTRLTVL.